The 28 T cell receptor beta chains given below trace back to one sample, sequenced in a study of OX40 agonist ivuxolimab in advanced cancers. Assay used: immunoSEQ multiplex PCR; TCRdb lists only in-frame clones, some missing. The table lists tens of thousands of clones, about four fifths of them singletons. The sequencing here drew on CD4+ or CD8+ T cells sorted from blood, taken in a trial of the OX40 agonist ivuxolimab. These receptors were taken from an adult with an advanced solid tumor such as melanoma, head and neck, liver or kidney cancer.

This chain joins TRBV5-8 and TRBJ2-5; D may be TRBD1 (5 bases). The germline CDR1 and CDR2 sequences are SGHTS and YDEGEE. V gave up 0 bases and J gave up 4 bases, with 7 bases separating them. The CDR3 spans 13 residues. Written as DNA, the CDR3 is TGTGCCAGCAGCTTGGTAGGGGTAGAGACCCAGTACTTC. Translating gives CASSLVGVETQYF.

This chain uses TRBV6-6 with TRBJ2-2; D is possibly TRBD2 (6 bases). From germline, CDR1 is MNHNY and CDR2 SVGAGI (reference sequence). The V gene lost 6 bases and the J gene lost 5 bases, with 13 bases spanning the gap. The CDR3 runs to 14 residues. The CDR3, as DNA: TGTGCCAGCAGCCCTGGGGGGAGGACCGGGGAGCTGTTTTTT. Translation gives CASSPGGRTGELFF.

The CDR3 DNA is TGTGCCAGTACTCCACAGGGGGTGGTAGCTGGCTACACCTTC. Translated, it gives CASTPQGVVAGYTF. This chain joins TRBV19 and TRBJ1-2; 8 bases are a match to TRBD1. Germline CDR1 reads LNHDA; CDR2 reads SQIVND (reference sequence). The CDR3 is 14 residues long. V shed 7 bases, J shed 7 bases, and the junction held 11 bases outside the gene matches.

J is TRBJ2-1 and V is TRBV6-1, with D possibly being TRBD1 or TRBD2 (6 bases each). The ends were cut back, 2 bases at V and 10 bases at J, with 15 bases in the middle. CDR3 size: 14 residues. Per the germline V gene, CDR1 is MNHNS and CDR2 is SASEGT. Here the CDR3 reads CASSERSGAWEQFF. Written as DNA, the CDR3 is TGTGCCAGCAGTGAACGATCGGGGGCTTGGGAGCAGTTCTTC.

In DNA form, the CDR3 reads TGTGCCAGCAGCAGGCGGGGCAACGCCCAGTACTTC. Amino acids: CASSRRGNAQYF. The V call is TRBV2, the J call TRBJ2-5; D might be TRBD2 (6 bases). The ends were cut back, 6 bases at V and 9 bases at J, with 14 bases in the middle. Germline CDR1 is SNHLY and CDR2 is FYNNEI. This CDR3 region has 12 residues.

The chain recombines TRBV20-1 with TRBJ2-3; D is unresolved. Germline V gene sequence: CDR1 DFQATT, CDR2 SNEGSKA (reference sequence). V was trimmed by 6 bases and J by 10 bases, leaving 14 bases between them. The CDR3 length is 11 residues. CDR3 protein: CSAPGQVAQYF. The CDR3 bases are TGCAGTGCACCAGGCCAAGTGGCGCAGTATTTT.

V usage is TRBV2 and J usage is TRBJ1-5, with D hard to call. The V gene lost 6 bases and the J gene lost 4 bases, with 10 bases spanning the gap. CDR3 length: 13 residues. CDR1 is SNHLY, CDR2 FYNNEI, per germline. The chain's CDR3 is CASRRRLNQPQHF. The DNA of the CDR3 is TGTGCCAGCAGGCGTAGGCTTAATCAGCCCCAGCATTTT. The variable domain in full, completed from reference TRBV2 and TRBJ1-5, reads EPEVTQTPSHQVTQMGQEVILRCVPISNHLYFYWYRQILGQKVEFLVSFYNNEISEKSEIFDDQFSVERPDGSNFTLKIRSTKLEDSAMYFCASRRRLNQPQHFGDGTRLSIL.

This clone was found once. The chain joins TRBV11-2 to TRBJ2-1, with D possibly matching TRBD2 (5 bases). Trimming left V 0 bases short and J 2 bases short, with 8 bases between. The CDR3 consists of 15 residues. The germline V gene has CDR1 SGHAT and CDR2 FQNNGV. The CDR3 DNA sequence: TGTGCCAGCAGCTTAGAATGGGGAGCCTACAATGAGCAGTTCTTC. It translates to CASSLEWGAYNEQFF. The variable domain in full, with the rest retrieved from reference TRBV11-2 and TRBJ2-1, is EAGVAQSPRYKIIEKRQSVAFWCNPISGHATLYWYQQILGQGPKLLIQFQNNGVVDDSQLPKDRFSAERLKGVDSTLKIQPAKLEDSAVYLCASSLEWGAYNEQFFGPGTRLTVL.

The CDR3 reads CASSLKLAGGTDTQYF. The CDR3 nucleotides read TGTGCCAGCAGCTTAAAACTAGCGGGGGGCACAGATACGCAGTATTTT. The V and J genes are TRBV7-3 and TRBJ2-3; 11 positions match TRBD2. Per germline, CDR1 SGHTA and CDR2 FQGTGA. J was trimmed by 1 base and V by 1 base; bases with no gene match: 1. The CDR3 length is 16 residues.

The chain joins TRBV4-2 to TRBJ2-5, with D tentatively TRBD1 (6 bases). The V end lost 3 bases, the J end lost 2 bases, and 13 bases lay between the germline ends. This CDR3 is built from 15 residues. CDR1 and CDR2 (germline): LGHNA, YNFKEQ. The CDR3 sequence: CASSHSGTGQETQYF. The CDR3 DNA reads as TGTGCCAGCAGCCATTCCGGAACAGGGCAAGAGACCCAGTACTTC.

The chain uses TRBV27 and TRBJ1-1; 8 nucleotides line up with TRBD1. Germline CDR1 and CDR2: MNHEY and SMNVEV (reference sequence). This CDR3 contains 17 residues. The V segment lost 0 bases and the J segment 10 bases; nucleotides outside the gene matches: 16. This chain's CDR3 is CASSLSQGATGVSGAFF. CDR3 in DNA: TGTGCCAGCAGTTTATCCCAGGGGGCAACAGGCGTCAGTGGAGCTTTCTTT.

The CDR3 here is CASSPSQGINSPLHF. As DNA, the CDR3 is TGTGCCAGCAGTCCCTCACAGGGAATTAATTCACCCCTCCACTTT. V gene TRBV28 combines with J gene TRBJ1-6; D possibly corresponds to TRBD1 (6 bases). Trimming stripped 5 bases from V and 6 bases from J, with 14 bases between. Germline CDR1 MDHEN, CDR2 SYDVKM. The CDR3 covers 15 residues.

The V call is TRBV5-1, the J call TRBJ2-3; possible D gene TRBD2, 6 bases. The CDR3 has 13 amino acids. Germline V gene lookup returns CDR1 SGHRS and CDR2 YFSETQ. V lost 0 bases to trimming and J lost 4 bases, with 6 bases between them. The CDR3 DNA sequence: TGCGCCAGCAGCTTGGGCGGGGCAGATACGCAGTATTTT. This codes for CASSLGGADTQYF. The complete variable domain, with remaining parts taken from reference TRBV5-1 and TRBJ2-3, reads KAGVTQTPRYLIKTRGQQVTLSCSPISGHRSVSWYQQTPGQGLQFLFEYFSETQRNKGNFPGRFSGRQFSNSRSEMNVSTLELGDSALYLCASSLGGADTQYFGPGTRLTVL.

This clone occurred once. The chain employs TRBV7-8 and TRBJ2-2; D gene ambiguous. CDR3 length equals 15 residues. Germline values: CDR1 SGHVS, CDR2 FQNEAQ. V lost 3 bases, J lost 1 base, and 9 bases lay in between. The CDR3 sequence is CASSFPWGNTGELFF. The CDR3 DNA is TGTGCCAGCAGCTTCCCGTGGGGGAACACCGGGGAGCTGTTTTTT. The full variable domain, with the rest looked up from reference TRBV7-8 and TRBJ2-2, is GAGVSQSPRYKVAKRGQDVALRCDPISGHVSLFWYQQALGQGPEFLTYFQNEAQLDKSGLPSDRFFAERPEGSVSTLKIQRTQQEDSAVYLCASSFPWGNTGELFFGEGSRLTVL.

In this sample, this clone turned up a few times. This chain uses TRBV7-6 with TRBJ1-1; no definite D call. The germline V gene encodes CDR1 SGHVS and CDR2 FNYEAQ. V gave up 5 bases and J gave up 2 bases, with 9 bases separating them. The CDR3 is 13 residues long. The CDR3 reads CASSASPNTEAFF. CDR3 coding DNA: TGTGCCAGCAGCGCATCGCCTAACACTGAAGCTTTCTTT.

The chain links TRBV15 to TRBJ2-1, with 8 bases identical to TRBD1. The germline CDR1 and CDR2 sequences are LNHNV and YYDKDF (reference sequence). This CDR3 is built from 15 residues. The J segment lost 6 bases and the V segment lost 4 bases, leaving 8 bases of the junction unmatched. Here the CDR3 DNA reads TGTGCCACCAGCATAAGAGGCGGACAGGGCAATGAGCAGTTCTTC. Translating gives CATSIRGGQGNEQFF.

This chain uses TRBV2 with TRBJ2-1, with unresolved D. Germline CDR1 is SNHLY and CDR2 is FYNNEI. The CDR3 spans 13 residues. Trimming took off 5 bases at V and 9 bases at J, with 14 bases between the two ends. The CDR3 is CASSLGRETEQFF. As DNA, the CDR3 is TGTGCCAGCAGTCTTGGACGTGAAACTGAGCAGTTCTTC.

V gene TRBV12-5 combines with J gene TRBJ2-7; D possibly matches TRBD1 or TRBD2 (5 bases each). This CDR3 has 16 amino acids. The V gene's germline CDR1 is LGHNT and CDR2 FRNRAP. V gave up 1 base and J gave up 0 bases, with 13 bases separating them. In DNA, the CDR3 is TGTGCTAGTGGTTTGGCCCACGGGGACGACTCCTACGAGCAGTACTTC. Translation gives CASGLAHGDDSYEQYF.

This chain connects TRBV2 to TRBJ2-2; D gene uncertain. The germline V gene has CDR1 SNHLY and CDR2 FYNNEI. The V gene lost 3 bases and the J gene lost 7 bases, with 9 bases spanning the gap. This CDR3 comprises 13 residues. The CDR3 spells CASSDRLDGELFF. The CDR3 bases are TGTGCCAGCAGTGATAGGTTAGACGGGGAGCTGTTTTTT.

This chain joins TRBV18 and TRBJ2-5; D possibly corresponds to TRBD1 (5 bases). The end of the DNA is better explained by TRBJ2-7, so the J call may be wrong. Germline CDR1 KGHSH, CDR2 LQKENI. The CDR3 has 15 residues. The CDR3 nucleotides are TGTGCCAGCTCACCCACACCGACAGCTTCCTACGAGCAGTACTTC. Protein sequence: CASSPTPTASYEQYF.

The chain links TRBV19 to TRBJ2-5, with D perhaps TRBD1 (6 bases). The V end lost 3 bases, the J end lost 4 bases, and 9 bases lay between the germline ends. The CDR3 consists of 13 residues. Per germline, CDR1 LNHDA and CDR2 SQIVND (reference sequence). The CDR3 DNA follows: TGTGCCAGTAGTATTGCAGGGGCAGAGACCCAGTACTTC. Its protein is CASSIAGAETQYF.

This clone was counted only a few times. The chain recombines TRBV10-1 with TRBJ2-7, with TRBD2 matching 7 bases. Looked up from germline, CDR1 is WNHNN and CDR2 is SYGVQD (reference sequence). V trimming: 3 bases; J trimming: 2 bases; junction bases outside the gene matches: 7. This CDR3 has 15 amino acids. The CDR3 loop is CASSEVASGTYEQYF. CDR3 nucleotides: TGCGCCAGCAGTGAAGTTGCTAGCGGAACCTACGAGCAGTACTTC.

This rearrangement joins TRBV28 to TRBJ1-2, with TRBD1 matching over 9 bases. Unmatched junction bases numbered 12, after V lost 6 bases and J lost 7 bases. The CDR3 spans 15 residues. Germline V gene sequence: CDR1 MDHEN, CDR2 SYDVKM. The CDR3 sequence is CASRPLDRGSGGYTF. The CDR3 nucleotides are TGTGCCAGCAGACCACTCGACAGGGGGTCTGGTGGCTACACCTTC.

This chain uses TRBV9 with TRBJ1-5; D is perhaps TRBD1 (6 bases). Trimming stripped 2 bases from V and 6 bases from J, with 15 bases between. The CDR3 covers 15 residues. Germline V gives CDR1 SGDLS, CDR2 YYNGEE. The CDR3 DNA is TGTGCCAGCAGCGTCGGGGAGGGCAGGGGTCAGCCCCAGCATTTT. Residues: CASSVGEGRGQPQHF.

This chain joins TRBV5-6 and TRBJ1-3; D gene ambiguous. The germline V gene encodes CDR1 SGHDT and CDR2 YYEEEE. The V gene lost 6 bases and the J gene lost 0 bases, with 10 bases spanning the gap. CDR3 length: 14 amino acids. The CDR3 bases are TGTGCCAGCACCACCAACCCCTCTGGAAACACCATATATTTT. Translating gives CASTTNPSGNTIYF.

The chain is built from TRBV18 and TRBJ2-3; 10 positions agree with TRBD2. The CDR3 runs to 18 residues. Germline V CDR1 and CDR2: KGHSH, LQKENI. With V trimmed by 6 bases and J by 1 base, 13 bases remained unmatched. DNA of the CDR3: TGTGCCAGCTCGACCTCCGCCAGCGGGAGGGTCGGCACAGATACGCAGTATTTT. Translating it yields CASSTSASGRVGTDTQYF.

The rearrangement links TRBV25-1 to TRBJ2-1; no clear D. Germline loops: CDR1 MGHDK, CDR2 SYGVNS. The CDR3 has 10 amino acids. Trimming took off 8 bases at V and 4 bases at J, with 3 bases between the two ends. In DNA form, the CDR3 reads TGTGCCAGCGGATACAATGAGCAGTTCTTC. Translation gives CASGYNEQFF. The complete variable domain, with remaining parts taken from reference TRBV25-1 and TRBJ2-1, reads EADIYQTPRYLVIGTGKKITLECSQTMGHDKMYWYQQDPGMELHLIHYSYGVNSTEKGDLSSESTVSRIRTEHFPLTLESARPSHTSQYLCASGYNEQFFGPGTRLTVL.

The V and J genes are TRBV5-1 and TRBJ2-7, with 9 bases identical to TRBD1. Germline values: CDR1 SGHRS, CDR2 YFSETQ. This CDR3 has 14 residues. Trimming removed 3 bases from V and 7 bases from J; junction bases left unmatched: 8. The CDR3 protein is CASSSGQGMGEQYF. CDR3 nucleotides: TGCGCCAGCAGCTCAGGACAGGGGATGGGTGAGCAGTACTTC.